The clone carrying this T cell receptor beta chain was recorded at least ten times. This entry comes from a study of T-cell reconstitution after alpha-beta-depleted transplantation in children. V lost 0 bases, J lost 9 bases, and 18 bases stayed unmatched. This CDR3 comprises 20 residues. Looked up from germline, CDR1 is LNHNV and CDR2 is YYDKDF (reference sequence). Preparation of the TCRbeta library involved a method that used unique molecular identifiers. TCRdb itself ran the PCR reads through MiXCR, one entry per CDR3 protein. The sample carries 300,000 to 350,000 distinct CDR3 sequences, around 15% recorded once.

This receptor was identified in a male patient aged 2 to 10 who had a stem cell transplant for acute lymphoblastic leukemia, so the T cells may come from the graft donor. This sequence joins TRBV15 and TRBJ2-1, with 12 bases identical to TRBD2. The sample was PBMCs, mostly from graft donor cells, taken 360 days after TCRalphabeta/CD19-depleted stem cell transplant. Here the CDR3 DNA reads TGTGCCACCAGCAGAGATTGGAGACCTCTGACTAGCGGGAGTGGGACTGAGCAGTTCTTC. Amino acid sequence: CATSRDWRPLTSGSGTEQFF.